This T cell receptor (beta chain) appears in the sequencing data of a study of siplizumab effects on memory and regulatory T cells. Study-wide points: Naive-or-memory phenotypes were unassignable for roughly 75-96% of proliferating CD4+ or CD8+ clones. Naive T cells apparently outstripped memory cells in diversity and seemed major alloresponse contributors.

Assay: immunoSEQ multiplex PCR; the TCRdb copy retains only in-frame clones and omits some. The sample includes 70,000 to 95,000 clones, about 96% of them seen just once. With respect to this clone: Antigen unknown.

Trimming pared 6 bases from V and 1 base from J, leaving 21 bases between. Germline values: CDR1 MGHRA, CDR2 YSYEKL. The CDR3 is 17 residues long. This TCR derives from a human donor in good health. V usage is TRBV4-1 and J usage is TRBJ1-1; weak D call: TRBD1 (6 bases). Sequenced material: naive CD4+ T cells sorted from blood. The DNA for the CDR3 is TGCGCCAGCAGTCCTTCATTGTGGGACATAGGGAACACTGAAGCTTTCTTT. Its translation is CASSPSLWDIGNTEAFF.